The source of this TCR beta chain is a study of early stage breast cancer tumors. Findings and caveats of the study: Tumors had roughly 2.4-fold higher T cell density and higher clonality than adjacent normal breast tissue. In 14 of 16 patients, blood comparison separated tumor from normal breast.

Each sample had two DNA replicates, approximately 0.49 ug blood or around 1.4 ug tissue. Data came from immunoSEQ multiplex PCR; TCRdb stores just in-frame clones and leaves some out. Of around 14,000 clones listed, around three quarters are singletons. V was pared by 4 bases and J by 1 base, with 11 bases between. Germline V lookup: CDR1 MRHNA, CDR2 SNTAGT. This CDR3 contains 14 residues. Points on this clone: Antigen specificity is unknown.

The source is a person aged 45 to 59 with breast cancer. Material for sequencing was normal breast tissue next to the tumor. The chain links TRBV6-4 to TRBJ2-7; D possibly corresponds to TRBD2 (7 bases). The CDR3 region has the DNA TGTGCCAGCAGTGGGAAGGGGGGGTCCTACGAGCAGTACTTC. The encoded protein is CASSGKGGSYEQYF.